The 3 T cell receptor beta chains below were found in one sample sequenced in a study of OX40 agonist ivuxolimab in advanced cancers. The repertoire was sequenced with immunoSEQ multiplex PCR; TCRdb's copy has only in-frame clones and lacks some. The sample shows approximately 74,000 clones, about 89% of them seen only once. This material consisted of CD4+ or CD8+ T cells sorted from blood, taken in a trial of the OX40 agonist ivuxolimab. These receptors originate from an adult with an advanced solid tumor such as melanoma, head and neck, liver or kidney cancer.

V is TRBV4-1 and J is TRBJ1-2; no firm D call. CDR1 and CDR2 (germline): MGHRA, YSYEKL. V was trimmed by 4 bases and J by 0 bases, leaving 12 bases between them. The CDR3 sequence is 15 residues long. The CDR3 DNA is TGCGCCAGCAGCCTCACACCACTTACTAACTATGGCTACACCTTC. It is translated as CASSLTPLTNYGYTF.

This chain links TRBV7-3 with TRBJ2-5; D unresolved. The CDR3 is 15 amino acids. Germline lookup yields CDR1 SGHTA and CDR2 FQGTGA. V lost 1 base, J lost 5 bases, and 14 bases lay in between. The CDR3 sequence is CASSLMPGGEETQYF. In DNA form, the CDR3 reads TGTGCCAGCAGCTTAATGCCGGGCGGTGAGGAGACCCAGTACTTC.

The rearrangement joins TRBV27 to TRBJ2-7; 9 bases line up with TRBD1. The CDR3 is 18 amino acids. After removal of 4 bases from V and 5 bases from J, the junction contained 18 bases not matched to a gene. Looked up from germline, CDR1 is MNHEY and CDR2 is SMNVEV (reference sequence). The CDR3 is CASSSYTPNDRGDDEQYF. The CDR3 bases are TGTGCCAGCAGTTCATACACCCCCAATGACAGGGGGGACGACGAGCAGTACTTC.